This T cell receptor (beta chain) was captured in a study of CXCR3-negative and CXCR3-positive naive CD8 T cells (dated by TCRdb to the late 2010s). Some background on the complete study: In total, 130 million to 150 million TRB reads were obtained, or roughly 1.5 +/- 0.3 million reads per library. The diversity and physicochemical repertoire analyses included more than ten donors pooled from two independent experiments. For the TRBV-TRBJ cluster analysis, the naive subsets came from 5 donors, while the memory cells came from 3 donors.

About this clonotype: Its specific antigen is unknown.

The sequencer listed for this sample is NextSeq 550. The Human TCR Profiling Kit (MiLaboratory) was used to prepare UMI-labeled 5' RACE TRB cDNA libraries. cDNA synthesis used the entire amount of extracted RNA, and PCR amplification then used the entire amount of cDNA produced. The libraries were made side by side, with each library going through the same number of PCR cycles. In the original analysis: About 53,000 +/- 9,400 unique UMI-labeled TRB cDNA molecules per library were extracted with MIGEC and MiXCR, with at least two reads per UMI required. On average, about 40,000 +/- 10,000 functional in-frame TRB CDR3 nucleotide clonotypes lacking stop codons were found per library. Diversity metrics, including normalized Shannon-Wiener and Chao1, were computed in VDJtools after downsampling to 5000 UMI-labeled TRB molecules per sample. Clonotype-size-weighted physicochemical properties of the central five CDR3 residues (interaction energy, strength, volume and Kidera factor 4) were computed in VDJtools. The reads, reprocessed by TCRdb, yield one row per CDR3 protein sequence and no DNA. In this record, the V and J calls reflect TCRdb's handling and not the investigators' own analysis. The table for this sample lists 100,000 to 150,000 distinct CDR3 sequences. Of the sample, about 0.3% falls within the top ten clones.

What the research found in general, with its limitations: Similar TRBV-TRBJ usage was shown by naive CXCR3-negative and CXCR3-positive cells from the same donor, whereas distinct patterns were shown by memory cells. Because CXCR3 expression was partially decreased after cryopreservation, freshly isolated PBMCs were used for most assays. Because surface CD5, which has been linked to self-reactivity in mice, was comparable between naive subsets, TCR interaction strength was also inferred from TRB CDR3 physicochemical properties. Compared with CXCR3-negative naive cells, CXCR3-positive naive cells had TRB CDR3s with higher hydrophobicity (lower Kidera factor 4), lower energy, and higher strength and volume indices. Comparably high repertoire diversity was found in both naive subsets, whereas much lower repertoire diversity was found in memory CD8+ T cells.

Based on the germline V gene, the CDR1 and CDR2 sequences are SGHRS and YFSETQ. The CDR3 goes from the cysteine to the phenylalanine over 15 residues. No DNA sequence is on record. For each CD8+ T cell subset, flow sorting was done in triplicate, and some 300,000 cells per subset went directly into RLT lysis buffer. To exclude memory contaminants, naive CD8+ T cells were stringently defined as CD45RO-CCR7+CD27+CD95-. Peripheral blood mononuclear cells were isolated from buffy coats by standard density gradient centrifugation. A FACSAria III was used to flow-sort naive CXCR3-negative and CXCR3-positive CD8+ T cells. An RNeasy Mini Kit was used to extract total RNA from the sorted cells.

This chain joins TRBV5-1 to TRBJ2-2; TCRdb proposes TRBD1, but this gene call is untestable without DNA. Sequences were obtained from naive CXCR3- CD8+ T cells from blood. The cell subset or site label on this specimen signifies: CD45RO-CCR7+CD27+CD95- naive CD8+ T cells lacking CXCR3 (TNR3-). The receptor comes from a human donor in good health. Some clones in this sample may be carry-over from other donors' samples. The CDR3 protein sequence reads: CASSLVGPKTGELFF.